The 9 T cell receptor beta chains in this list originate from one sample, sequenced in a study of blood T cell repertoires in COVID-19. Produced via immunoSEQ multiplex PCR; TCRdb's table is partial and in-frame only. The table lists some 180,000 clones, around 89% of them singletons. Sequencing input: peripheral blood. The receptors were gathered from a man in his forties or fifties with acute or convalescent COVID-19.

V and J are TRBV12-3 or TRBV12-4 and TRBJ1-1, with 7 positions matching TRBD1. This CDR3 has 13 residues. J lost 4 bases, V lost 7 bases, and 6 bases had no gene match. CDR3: CASTLQGSTEAFF. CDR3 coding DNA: TGTGCCAGCACCTTACAGGGGAGCACTGAAGCTTTCTTT.

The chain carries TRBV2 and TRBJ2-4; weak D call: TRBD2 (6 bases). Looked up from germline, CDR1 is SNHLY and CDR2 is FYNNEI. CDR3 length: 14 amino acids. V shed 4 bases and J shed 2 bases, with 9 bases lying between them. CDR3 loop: CASSGRGTKNIQYF. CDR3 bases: TGTGCCAGCAGTGGGAGGGGTACCAAAAACATTCAGTACTTC.

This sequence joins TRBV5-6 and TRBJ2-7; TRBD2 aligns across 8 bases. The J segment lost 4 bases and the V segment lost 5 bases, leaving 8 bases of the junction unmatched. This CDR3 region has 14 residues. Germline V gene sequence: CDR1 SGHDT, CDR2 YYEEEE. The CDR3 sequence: CASSGGAGAYEQYV. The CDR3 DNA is TGTGCCAGCAGTGGAGGAGCGGGGGCTTACGAGCAGTACGTC.

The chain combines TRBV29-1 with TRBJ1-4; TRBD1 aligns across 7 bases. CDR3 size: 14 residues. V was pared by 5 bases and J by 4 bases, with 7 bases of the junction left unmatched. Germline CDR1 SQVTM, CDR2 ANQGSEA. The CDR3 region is CSVTGANNNEKLFF. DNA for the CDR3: TGCAGCGTTACAGGGGCGAATAATAATGAAAAACTGTTTTTT. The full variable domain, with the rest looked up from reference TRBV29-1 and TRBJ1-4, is SAVISQKPSRDICQRGTSLTIQCQVDSQVTMMFWYRQQPGQSLTLIATANQGSEATYESGFVIDKFPISRPNLTFSTLTVSNMSPEDSSIYLCSVTGANNNEKLFFGSGTQLSVL.

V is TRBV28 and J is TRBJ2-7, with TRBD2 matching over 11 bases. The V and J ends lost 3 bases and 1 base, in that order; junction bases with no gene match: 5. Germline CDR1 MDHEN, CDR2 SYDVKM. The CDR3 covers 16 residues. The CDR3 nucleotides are TGTGCCAGCAGTTTTAGCGGGAGGGCCCGGTCCTACGAGCAGTACTTC. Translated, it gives CASSFSGRARSYEQYF. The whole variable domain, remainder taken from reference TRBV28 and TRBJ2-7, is DVKVTQSSRYLVKRTGEKVFLECVQDMDHENMFWYRQDPGLGLRLIYFSYDVKMKEKGDIPEGYSVSREKKERFSLILESASTNQTSMYLCASSFSGRARSYEQYFGPGTRLTVT.

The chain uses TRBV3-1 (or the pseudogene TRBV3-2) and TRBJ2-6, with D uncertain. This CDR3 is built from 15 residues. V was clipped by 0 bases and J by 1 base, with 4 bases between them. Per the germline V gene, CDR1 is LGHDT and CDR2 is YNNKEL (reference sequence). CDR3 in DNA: TGTGCCAGCAGCCAAGACCAGTCTGGGGCCAACGTCCTGACTTTC. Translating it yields CASSQDQSGANVLTF.

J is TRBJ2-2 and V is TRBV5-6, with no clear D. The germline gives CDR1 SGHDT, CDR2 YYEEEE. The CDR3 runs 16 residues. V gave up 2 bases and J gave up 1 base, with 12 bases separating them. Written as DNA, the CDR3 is TGTGCCAGCAGCTTATCACCCTACGGGAACACCGGGGAGCTGTTTTTT. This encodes CASSLSPYGNTGELFF.

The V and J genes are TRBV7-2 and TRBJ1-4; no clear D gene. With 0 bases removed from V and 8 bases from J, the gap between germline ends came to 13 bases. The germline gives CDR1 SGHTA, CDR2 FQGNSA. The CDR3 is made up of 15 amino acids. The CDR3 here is CASSLAGGLGEKLFF. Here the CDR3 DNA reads TGTGCCAGCAGCTTAGCGGGAGGTCTCGGGGAAAAACTGTTTTTT.

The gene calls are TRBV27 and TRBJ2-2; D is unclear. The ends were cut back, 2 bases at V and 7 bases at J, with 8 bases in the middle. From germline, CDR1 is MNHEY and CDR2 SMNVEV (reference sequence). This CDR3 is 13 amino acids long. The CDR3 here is CASSLVPGGELFF. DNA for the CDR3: TGTGCCAGCAGTTTAGTCCCCGGCGGGGAGCTGTTTTTT.